The source of this TCR beta chain is a study of blood T cell repertoires in COVID-19. Across the study: T cells, B-cell-depleted T cells, or PBMCs supplied cDNA or gDNA.

Only in-frame clones appear in the TCRdb table, and some are missing; sequencing was by immunoSEQ multiplex PCR. This sample has roughly 95,000 clones, with about nine tenths found just once. The TCR sequence derives from a woman in her forties or fifties in a cohort sampled during active COVID-19. The source material was peripheral blood.

This CDR3 reads CASSYSGAVSSGEQYF. For the CDR3, the DNA is TGTGCCAGCAGTTACTCAGGCGCGGTCAGTTCGGGGGAGCAGTACTTC. The rearrangement links TRBV6-5 to TRBJ2-7; TRBD2 might be the D (5 bases). Germline V lookup: CDR1 MNHEY, CDR2 SVGAGI. The length of the CDR3 is 16 residues. Trimming took off 0 bases at V and 7 bases at J, with 19 bases between the two ends.